This record covers a single TCR beta chain. The target antigen is unknown. V lost 5 bases and J lost 5; bases outside the gene matches: 4. The CDR3 covers 13 residues. CDR1 is SEHNR and CDR2 is FQNEAQ in the germline V gene (reference sequence). The data were taken from a study of T-cell memory formation after mild COVID-19. Whole-study context: TCR clustering was largely donor specific. Overall study results and limits: CD4+ contracting clones lay mainly in CM and EM, CD8+ ones in EMRA. The study found balanced CD4/CD8 in clones contracting day 15 to 85 and a CD4+ lean in later expanders.

Employing constant-segment primers, 5'RACE generated TCR alpha and TCR beta cDNA libraries bearing sample barcodes and UMIs. TCRdb called the 5' RACE reads again in MiXCR, with one record for every CDR3 protein. This sample has about 190,000 distinct CDR3 sequences, with over 9.5% found just once. The sequencing sample was made of PBMCs or a T cell subset sorted from them (not recorded which). This TCR was recovered from a man aged 18 to 29 who had mild COVID-19 (a few samples of this study predate the infection). Cell type and time point are not known. The chain carries TRBV7-9 and TRBJ2-3; 7 bases are shared with TRBD2. The CDR3 sequence: CASSLGTKDTQYF. The CDR3 coding sequence is TGTGCCAGCAGCCTTGGGACTAAAGATACGCAGTATTTT.